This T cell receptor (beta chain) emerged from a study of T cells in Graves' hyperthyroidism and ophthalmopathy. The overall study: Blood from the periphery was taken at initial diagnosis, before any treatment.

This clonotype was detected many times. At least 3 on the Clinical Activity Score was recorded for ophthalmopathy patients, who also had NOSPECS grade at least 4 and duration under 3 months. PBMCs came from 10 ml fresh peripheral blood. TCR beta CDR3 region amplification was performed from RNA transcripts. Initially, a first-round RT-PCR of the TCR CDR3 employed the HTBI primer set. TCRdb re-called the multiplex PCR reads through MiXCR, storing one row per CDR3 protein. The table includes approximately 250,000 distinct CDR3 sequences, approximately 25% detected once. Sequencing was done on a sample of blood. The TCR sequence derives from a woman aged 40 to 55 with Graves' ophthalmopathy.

CDR3 in DNA: TGCAGTGCCCAAACAGGGGAAAATTCCTACGAGCAGTACTTC. This gives the protein CSAQTGENSYEQYF. The chain employs TRBV20-1 and TRBJ2-7; 7 bases agree with TRBD1. Germline loops: CDR1 DFQATT, CDR2 SNEGSKA (reference sequence). This CDR3 comprises 14 residues. Trimming cost V 6 bases and J 1 base; bases outside gene matches: 9.